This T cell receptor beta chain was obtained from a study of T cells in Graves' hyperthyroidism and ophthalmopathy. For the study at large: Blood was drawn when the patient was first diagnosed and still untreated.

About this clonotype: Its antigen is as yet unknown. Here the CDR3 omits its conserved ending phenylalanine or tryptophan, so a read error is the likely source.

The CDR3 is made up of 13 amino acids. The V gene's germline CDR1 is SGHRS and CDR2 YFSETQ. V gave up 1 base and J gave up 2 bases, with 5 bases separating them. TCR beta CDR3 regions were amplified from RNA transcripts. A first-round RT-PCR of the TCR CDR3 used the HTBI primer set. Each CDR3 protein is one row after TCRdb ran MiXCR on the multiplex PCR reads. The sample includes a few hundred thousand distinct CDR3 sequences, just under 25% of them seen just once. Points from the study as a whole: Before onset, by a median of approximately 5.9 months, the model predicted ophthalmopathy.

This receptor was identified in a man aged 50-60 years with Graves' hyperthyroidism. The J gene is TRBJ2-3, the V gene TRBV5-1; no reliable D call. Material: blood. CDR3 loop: CASSLRYTDTQYI. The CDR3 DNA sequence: TGCGCCAGCAGCTTGCGATACACAGATACGCAGTATATT.